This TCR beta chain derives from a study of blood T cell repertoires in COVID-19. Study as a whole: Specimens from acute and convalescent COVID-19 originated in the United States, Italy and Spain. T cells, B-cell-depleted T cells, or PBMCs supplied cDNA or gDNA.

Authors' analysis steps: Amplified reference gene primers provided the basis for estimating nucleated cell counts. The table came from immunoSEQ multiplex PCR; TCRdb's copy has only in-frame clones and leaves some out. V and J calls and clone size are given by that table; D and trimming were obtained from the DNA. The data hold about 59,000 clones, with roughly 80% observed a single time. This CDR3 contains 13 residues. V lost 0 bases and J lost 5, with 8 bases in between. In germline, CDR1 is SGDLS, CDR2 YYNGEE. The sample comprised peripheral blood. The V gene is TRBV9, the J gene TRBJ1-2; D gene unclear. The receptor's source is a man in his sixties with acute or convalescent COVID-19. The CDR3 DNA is TGTGCCAGCAGCGTAGGGTACGGGTATGGCTACACCTTC. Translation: CASSVGYGYGYTF.